Listed below are T cell receptor beta chains from one sample, sequenced in a study of blood T cell repertoires in COVID-19. Repertoires were generated with immunoSEQ multiplex PCR, while TCRdb's copy carries only in-frame clones and drops some. The sample includes around 190,000 clones, roughly 88% seen only once; the top ten take roughly 13%. Sequenced material: peripheral blood. These receptors were collected from a human donor in a cohort sampled during active COVID-19. The CDR3 runs from the conserved cysteine through the conserved F or W. Each record gives: clone size, J gene, D gene, V gene, CDR3 DNA, CDR3 protein. A D gene is named only where the DNA matches it firmly. Some rows have no size entry. The others give once, few or many, or a class for an expanded clone.

abundance: .; j_gene: TRBJ1-4; d_gene: TRBD1; v_gene: TRBV3-1/TRBV3-2; CDR3nt: TGTGCCAGCAGCCCTTCAGGGGGAACTAATGAAAAACTGTTTTTT; CDR3aa: CASSPSGGTNEKLFF
abundance: .; j_gene: TRBJ2-1; d_gene: TRBD2; v_gene: TRBV7-9; CDR3nt: TGTGCCAGCAGCTTAGAACTAGCGGGAGGGTACAATGAGCAGTTCTTC; CDR3aa: CASSLELAGGYNEQFF
abundance: .; j_gene: TRBJ1-2; d_gene: TRBD1; v_gene: TRBV5-1; CDR3nt: TGCGCCAGCGCTACCGGACAGGGGTATGGCTACACCTTC; CDR3aa: CASATGQGYGYTF
abundance: .; j_gene: TRBJ2-2; d_gene: .; v_gene: TRBV21-1; CDR3nt: TGTGCCAGCAGCAAAGGTCACTCGGAACTAGATACGAACACCGGGGAGCTGTTTTTT; CDR3aa: CASSKGHSELDTNTGELFF
abundance: .; j_gene: TRBJ2-1; d_gene: TRBD2; v_gene: TRBV11-1; CDR3nt: TGTGCCAGCAGCTGGACTAGCGGGACGCCCAATGAGCAGTTCTTC; CDR3aa: CASSWTSGTPNEQFF
abundance: .; j_gene: TRBJ2-3; d_gene: .; v_gene: TRBV5-4; CDR3nt: TGTGCCAGCAAATTGGGAGGTACAGATACGCAGTATTTT; CDR3aa: CASKLGGTDTQYF
abundance: many; j_gene: TRBJ2-3; d_gene: .; v_gene: TRBV13; CDR3nt: TGTGCCAGCAGCCGGCAGCAGGGCACGCAGTATTTT; CDR3aa: CASSRQQGTQYF
abundance: .; j_gene: TRBJ2-3; d_gene: TRBD2; v_gene: TRBV4-1; CDR3nt: TGCGCCAGCAGCCAAGAGGGACTAGCGGGAGTAGAGGGCACAGATACGCAGTATTTT; CDR3aa: CASSQEGLAGVEGTDTQYF
abundance: .; j_gene: TRBJ2-5; d_gene: TRBD1; v_gene: TRBV18; CDR3nt: TGTGCCAGCTCACAATTACAGGGGGCCCGAGAGACCCAGTACTTC; CDR3aa: CASSQLQGARETQYF
abundance: .; j_gene: TRBJ1-1; d_gene: .; v_gene: TRBV3-1/TRBV3-2; CDR3nt: TGTGCCAGCAGACACAGGGCTTCGAACACTGAAGCTTTCTTT; CDR3aa: CASRHRASNTEAFF